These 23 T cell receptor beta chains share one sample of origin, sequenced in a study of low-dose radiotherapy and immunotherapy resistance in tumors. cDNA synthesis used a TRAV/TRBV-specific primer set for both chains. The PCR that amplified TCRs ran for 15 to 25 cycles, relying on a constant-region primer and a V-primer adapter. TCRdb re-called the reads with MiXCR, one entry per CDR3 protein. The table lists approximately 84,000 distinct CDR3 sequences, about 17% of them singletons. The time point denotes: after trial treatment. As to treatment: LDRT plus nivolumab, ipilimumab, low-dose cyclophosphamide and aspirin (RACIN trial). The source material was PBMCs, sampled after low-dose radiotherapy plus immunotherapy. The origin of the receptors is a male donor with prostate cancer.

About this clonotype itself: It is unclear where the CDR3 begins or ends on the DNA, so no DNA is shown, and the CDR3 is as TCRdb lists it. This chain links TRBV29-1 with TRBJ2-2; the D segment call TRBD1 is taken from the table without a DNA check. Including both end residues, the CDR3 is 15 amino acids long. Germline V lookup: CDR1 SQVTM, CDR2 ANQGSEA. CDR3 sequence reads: CSVRDRKNTGELFFF.

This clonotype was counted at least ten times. The CDR3 sequence: CATFRVGETQYF. CDR3 nucleotide sequence: TGTGCCACCTTTAGGGTTGGCGAGACCCAGTACTTC. The chain couples TRBV2 to TRBJ2-5, with D unclear. The CDR3 loop spans 12 amino acids. Germline lookup yields CDR1 SNHLY and CDR2 FYNNEI. Trimming took off 10 bases at V and 5 bases at J, with 14 bases between the two ends.

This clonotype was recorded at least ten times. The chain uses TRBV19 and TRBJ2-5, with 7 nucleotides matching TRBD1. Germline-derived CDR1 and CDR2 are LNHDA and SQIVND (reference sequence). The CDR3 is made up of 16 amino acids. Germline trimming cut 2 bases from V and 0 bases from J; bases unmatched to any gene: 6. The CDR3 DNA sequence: TGTGCCAGTAGTATAACGGCGGACAGGTACCAAGAGACCCAGTACTTC. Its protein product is CASSITADRYQETQYF.

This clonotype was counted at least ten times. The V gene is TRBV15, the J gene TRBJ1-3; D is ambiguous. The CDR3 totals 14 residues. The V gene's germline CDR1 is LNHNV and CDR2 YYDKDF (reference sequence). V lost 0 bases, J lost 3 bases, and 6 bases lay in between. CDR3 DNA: TGTGCCACCAGCAGAGATCCTGGTGGAAACACCATATATTTT. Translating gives CATSRDPGGNTIYF.

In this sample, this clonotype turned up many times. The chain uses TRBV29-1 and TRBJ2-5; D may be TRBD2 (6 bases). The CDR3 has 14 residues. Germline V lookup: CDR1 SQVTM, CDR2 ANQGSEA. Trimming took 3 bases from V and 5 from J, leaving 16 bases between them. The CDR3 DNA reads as TGCAGCGTTGATCCAGCGGGCCCTGGGGAGACCCAGTACTTC. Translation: CSVDPAGPGETQYF.

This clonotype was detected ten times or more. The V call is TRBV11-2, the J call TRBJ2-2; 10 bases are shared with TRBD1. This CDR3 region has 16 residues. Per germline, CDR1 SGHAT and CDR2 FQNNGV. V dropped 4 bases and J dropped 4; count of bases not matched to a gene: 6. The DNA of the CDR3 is TGTGCCAGCAGCTCCCCTCGGACAGGGGGCACCGGGGAGCTGTTTTTT. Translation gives CASSSPRTGGTGELFF.

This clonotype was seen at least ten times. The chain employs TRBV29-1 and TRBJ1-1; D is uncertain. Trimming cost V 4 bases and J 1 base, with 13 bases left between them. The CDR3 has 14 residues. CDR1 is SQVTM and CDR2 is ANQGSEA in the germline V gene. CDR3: CSVVLGIWNTEAFF. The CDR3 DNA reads TGCAGCGTTGTATTGGGAATCTGGAACACTGAAGCTTTCTTT.

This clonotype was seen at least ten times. The CDR3 loop is CATRPQRSSYEQYF. CDR3 coding DNA: TGCGCCACCCGCCCCCAGCGATCCTCCTACGAGCAGTACTTC. The V gene is TRBV5-1, the J gene TRBJ2-7; D call uncertain. Trimming left V 9 bases short and J 0 bases short, with 16 bases between. This CDR3 contains 14 residues. Per germline, CDR1 SGHRS and CDR2 YFSETQ. The full variable domain, its missing parts supplied by reference TRBV5-1 and TRBJ2-7, is KAGVTQTPRYLIKTRGQQVTLSCSPISGHRSVSWYQQTPGQGLQFLFEYFSETQRNKGNFPGRFSGRQFSNSRSEMNVSTLELGDSALYLCATRPQRSSYEQYFGPGTRLTVT.

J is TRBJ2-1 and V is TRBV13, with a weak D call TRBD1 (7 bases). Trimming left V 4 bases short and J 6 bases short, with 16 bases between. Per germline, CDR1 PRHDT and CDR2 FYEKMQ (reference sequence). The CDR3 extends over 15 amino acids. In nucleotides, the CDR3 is TGTGCCAGCAGCTCAGGGGGGACGATCGGCAATGAGCAGTTCTTC. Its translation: CASSSGGTIGNEQFF.

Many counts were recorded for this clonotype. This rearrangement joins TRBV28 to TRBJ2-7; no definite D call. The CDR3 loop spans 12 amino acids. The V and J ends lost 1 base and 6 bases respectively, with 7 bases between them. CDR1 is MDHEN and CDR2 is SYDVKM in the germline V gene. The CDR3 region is CASSLSGSEQYF. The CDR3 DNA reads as TGTGCCAGCAGTTTATCGGGCAGCGAGCAGTACTTC.

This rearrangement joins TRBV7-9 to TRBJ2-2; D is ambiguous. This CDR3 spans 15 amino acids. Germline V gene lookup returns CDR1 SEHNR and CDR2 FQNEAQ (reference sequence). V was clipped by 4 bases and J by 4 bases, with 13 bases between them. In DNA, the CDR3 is TGTGCCAGCAGCTCGACGGTCACGAGCACCGGGGAGCTGTTTTTT. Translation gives CASSSTVTSTGELFF.

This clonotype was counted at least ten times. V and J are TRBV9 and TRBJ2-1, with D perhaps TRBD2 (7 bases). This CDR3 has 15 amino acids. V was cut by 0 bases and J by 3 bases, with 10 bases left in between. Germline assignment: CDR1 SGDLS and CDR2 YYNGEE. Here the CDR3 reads CASSVVGGGYNEQFF. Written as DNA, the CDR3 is TGTGCCAGCAGCGTAGTGGGAGGGGGCTACAATGAGCAGTTCTTC.

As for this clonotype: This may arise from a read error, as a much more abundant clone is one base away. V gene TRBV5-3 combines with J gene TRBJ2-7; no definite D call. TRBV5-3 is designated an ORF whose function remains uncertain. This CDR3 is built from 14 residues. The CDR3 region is CAGSPLVLSYEQYF. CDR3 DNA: TGTGCCGGAAGCCCCTTAGTCTTATCCTACGAGCAGTACTTC.

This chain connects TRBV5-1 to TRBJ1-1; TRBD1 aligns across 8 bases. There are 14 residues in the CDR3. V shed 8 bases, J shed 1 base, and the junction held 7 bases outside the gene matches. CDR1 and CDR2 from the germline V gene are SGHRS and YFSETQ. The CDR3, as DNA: TGCGCCAGTACCAACGGACAGGGGAACACTGAAGCTTTCTTT. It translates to CASTNGQGNTEAFF.

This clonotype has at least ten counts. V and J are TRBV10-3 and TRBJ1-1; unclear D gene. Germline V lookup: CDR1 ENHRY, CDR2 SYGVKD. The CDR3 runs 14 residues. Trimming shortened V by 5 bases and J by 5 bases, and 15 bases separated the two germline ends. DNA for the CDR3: TGTGCCATCAGTAATAATTTCGGTGGAACTGAAGCTTTCTTT. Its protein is CAISNNFGGTEAFF.

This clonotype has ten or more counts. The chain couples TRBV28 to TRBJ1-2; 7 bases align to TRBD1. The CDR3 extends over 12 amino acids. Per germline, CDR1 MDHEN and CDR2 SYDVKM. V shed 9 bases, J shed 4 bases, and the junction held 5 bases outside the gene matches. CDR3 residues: CASEGTAYGYTF. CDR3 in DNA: TGTGCCAGTGAGGGGACAGCCTATGGCTACACCTTC.

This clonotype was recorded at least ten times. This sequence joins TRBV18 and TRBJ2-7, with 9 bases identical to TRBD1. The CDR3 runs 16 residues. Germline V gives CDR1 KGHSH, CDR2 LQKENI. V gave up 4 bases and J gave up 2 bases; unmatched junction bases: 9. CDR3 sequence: CASSLGTGILAYEQYF. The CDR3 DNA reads TGTGCCAGCTCACTCGGGACAGGGATCTTGGCCTACGAGCAGTACTTC. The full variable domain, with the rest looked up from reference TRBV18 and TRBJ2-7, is NAGVMQNPRHLVRRRGQEARLRCSPMKGHSHVYWYRQLPEEGLKFMVYLQKENIIDESGMPKERFSAEFPKEGPSILRIQQVVRGDSAAYFCASSLGTGILAYEQYFGPGTRLTVT.

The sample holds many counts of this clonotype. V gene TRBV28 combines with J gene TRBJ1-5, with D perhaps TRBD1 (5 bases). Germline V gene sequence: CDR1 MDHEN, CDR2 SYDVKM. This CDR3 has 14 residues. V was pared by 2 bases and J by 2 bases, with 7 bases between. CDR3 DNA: TGTGCCAGCAGTTTAAGCAGGGGCAATCAGCCCCAGCATTTT. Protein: CASSLSRGNQPQHF. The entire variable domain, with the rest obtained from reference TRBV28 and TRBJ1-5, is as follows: DVKVTQSSRYLVKRTGEKVFLECVQDMDHENMFWYRQDPGLGLRLIYFSYDVKMKEKGDIPEGYSVSREKKERFSLILESASTNQTSMYLCASSLSRGNQPQHFGDGTRLSIL.

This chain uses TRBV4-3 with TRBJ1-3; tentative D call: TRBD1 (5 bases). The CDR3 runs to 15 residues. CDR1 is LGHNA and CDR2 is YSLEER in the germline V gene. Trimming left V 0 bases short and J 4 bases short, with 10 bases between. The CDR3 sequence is CASSQDERTGNTIYF. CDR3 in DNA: TGCGCCAGCAGCCAAGATGAGAGGACAGGAAACACCATATATTTT.

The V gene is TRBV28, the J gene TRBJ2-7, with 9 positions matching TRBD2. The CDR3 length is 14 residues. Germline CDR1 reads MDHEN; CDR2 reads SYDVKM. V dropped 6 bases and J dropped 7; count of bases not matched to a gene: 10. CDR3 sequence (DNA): TGTGCCAGCAGCCAAGGGACTAGCCCGGGGGAGCAGTACTTC. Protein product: CASSQGTSPGEQYF. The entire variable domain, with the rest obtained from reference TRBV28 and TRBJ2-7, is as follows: DVKVTQSSRYLVKRTGEKVFLECVQDMDHENMFWYRQDPGLGLRLIYFSYDVKMKEKGDIPEGYSVSREKKERFSLILESASTNQTSMYLCASSQGTSPGEQYFGPGTRLTVT.

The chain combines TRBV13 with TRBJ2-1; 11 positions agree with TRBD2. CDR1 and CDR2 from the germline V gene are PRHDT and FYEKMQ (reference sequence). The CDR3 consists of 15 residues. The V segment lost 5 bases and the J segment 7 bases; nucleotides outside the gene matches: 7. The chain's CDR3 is CASSRSGGGTNEQFF. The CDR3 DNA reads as TGTGCCAGCAGCCGTAGCGGGGGGGGTACAAATGAGCAGTTCTTC.

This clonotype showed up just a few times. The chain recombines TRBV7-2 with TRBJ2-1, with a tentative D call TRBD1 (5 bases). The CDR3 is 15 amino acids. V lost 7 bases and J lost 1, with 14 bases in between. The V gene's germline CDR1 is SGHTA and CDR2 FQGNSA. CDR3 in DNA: TGTGCCAGCACCTATGGCGGACAATCCTACAATGAGCAGTTCTTC. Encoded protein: CASTYGGQSYNEQFF.

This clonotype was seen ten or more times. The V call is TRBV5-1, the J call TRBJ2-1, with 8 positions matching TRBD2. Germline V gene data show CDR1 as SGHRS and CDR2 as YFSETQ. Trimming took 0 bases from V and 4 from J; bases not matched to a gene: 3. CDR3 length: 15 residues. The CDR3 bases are TGCGCCAGCAGCTTGGACACTAGCGGTTACAATGAGCAGTTCTTC. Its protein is CASSLDTSGYNEQFF. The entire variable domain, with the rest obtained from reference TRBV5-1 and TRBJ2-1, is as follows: KAGVTQTPRYLIKTRGQQVTLSCSPISGHRSVSWYQQTPGQGLQFLFEYFSETQRNKGNFPGRFSGRQFSNSRSEMNVSTLELGDSALYLCASSLDTSGYNEQFFGPGTRLTVL.